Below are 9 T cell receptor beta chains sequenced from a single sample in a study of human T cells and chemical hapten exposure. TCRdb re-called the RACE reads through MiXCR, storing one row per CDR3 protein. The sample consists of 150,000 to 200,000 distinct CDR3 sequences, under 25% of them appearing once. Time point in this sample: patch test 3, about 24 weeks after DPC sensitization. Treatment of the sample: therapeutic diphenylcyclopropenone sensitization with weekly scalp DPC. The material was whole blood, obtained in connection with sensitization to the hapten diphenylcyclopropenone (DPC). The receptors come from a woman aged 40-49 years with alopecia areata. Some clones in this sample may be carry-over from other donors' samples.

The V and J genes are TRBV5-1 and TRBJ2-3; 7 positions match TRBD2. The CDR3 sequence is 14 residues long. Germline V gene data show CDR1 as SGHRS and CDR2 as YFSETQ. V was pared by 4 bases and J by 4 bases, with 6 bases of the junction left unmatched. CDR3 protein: CASSISGPPDTQYF. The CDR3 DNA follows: TGCGCCAGCAGCATTAGCGGGCCGCCAGATACGCAGTATTTT.

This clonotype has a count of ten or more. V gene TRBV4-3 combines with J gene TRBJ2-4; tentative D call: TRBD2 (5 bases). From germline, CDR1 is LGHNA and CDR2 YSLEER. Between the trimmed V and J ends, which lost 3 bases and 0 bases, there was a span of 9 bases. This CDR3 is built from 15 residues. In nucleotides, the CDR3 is TGCGCCAGCAGCCAGGTTGGACTAGCCAAAAACATTCAGTACTTC. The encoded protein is CASSQVGLAKNIQYF.

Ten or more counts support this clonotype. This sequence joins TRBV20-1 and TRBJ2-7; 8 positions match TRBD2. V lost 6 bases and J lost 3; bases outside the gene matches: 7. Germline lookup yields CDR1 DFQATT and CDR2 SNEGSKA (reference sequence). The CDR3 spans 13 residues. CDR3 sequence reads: CSAGGGTDYEQYF. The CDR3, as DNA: TGCAGTGCCGGCGGGGGGACGGACTACGAGCAGTACTTC.

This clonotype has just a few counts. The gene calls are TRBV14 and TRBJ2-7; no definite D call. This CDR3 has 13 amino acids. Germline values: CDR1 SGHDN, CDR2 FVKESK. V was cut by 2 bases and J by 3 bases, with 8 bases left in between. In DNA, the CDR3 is TGTGCCAGCAGCCAACTCAGGATCTACGAGCAGTACTTC. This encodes CASSQLRIYEQYF.

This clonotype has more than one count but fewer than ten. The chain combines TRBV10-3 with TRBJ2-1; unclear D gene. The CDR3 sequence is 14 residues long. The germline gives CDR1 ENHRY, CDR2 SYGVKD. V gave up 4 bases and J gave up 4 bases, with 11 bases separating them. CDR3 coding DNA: TGTGCCATCAGTGCGGATCCGCTGTACAATGAGCAGTTCTTC. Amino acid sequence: CAISADPLYNEQFF.

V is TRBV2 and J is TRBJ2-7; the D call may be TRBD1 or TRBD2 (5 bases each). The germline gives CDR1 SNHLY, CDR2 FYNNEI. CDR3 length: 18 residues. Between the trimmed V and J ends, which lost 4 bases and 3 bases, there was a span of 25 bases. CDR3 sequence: CASSVSGRGGRTNYEQYF. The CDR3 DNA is TGTGCCAGCAGTGTATCAGGGAGAGGAGGAAGAACCAACTACGAGCAGTACTTC.

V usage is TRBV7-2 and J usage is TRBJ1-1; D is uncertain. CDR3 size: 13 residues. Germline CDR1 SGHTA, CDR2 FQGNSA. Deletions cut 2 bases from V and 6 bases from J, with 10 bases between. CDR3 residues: CASSLYMGSEAFF. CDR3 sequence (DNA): TGTGCCAGCAGCTTATACATGGGGTCTGAAGCTTTCTTT.

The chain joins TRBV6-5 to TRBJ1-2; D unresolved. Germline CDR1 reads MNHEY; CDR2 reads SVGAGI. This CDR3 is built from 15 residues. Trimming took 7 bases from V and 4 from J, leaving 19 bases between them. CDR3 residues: CASKFIGVDSYGYTF. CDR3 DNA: TGTGCCAGCAAGTTTATCGGAGTTGATAGCTATGGCTACACCTTC.

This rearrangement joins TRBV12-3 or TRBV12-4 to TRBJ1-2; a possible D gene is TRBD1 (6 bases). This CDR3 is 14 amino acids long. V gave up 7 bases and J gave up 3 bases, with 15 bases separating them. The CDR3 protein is CASNIQGVDYGYTF. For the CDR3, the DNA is TGTGCCAGCAACATACAGGGTGTAGACTATGGCTACACCTTC.